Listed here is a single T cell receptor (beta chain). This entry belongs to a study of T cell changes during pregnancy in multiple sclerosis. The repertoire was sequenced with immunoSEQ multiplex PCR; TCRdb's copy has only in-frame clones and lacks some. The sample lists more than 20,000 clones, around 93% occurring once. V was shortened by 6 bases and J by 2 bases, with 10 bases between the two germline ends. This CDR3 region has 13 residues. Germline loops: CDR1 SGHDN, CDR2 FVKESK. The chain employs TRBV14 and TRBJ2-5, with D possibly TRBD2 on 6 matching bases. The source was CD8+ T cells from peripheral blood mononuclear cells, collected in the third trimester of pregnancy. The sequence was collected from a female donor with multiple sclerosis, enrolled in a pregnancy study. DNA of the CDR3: TGTGCCAGCAGTTTGGAGGGGCAAGAGACCCAGTACTTC. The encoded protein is CASSLEGQETQYF.